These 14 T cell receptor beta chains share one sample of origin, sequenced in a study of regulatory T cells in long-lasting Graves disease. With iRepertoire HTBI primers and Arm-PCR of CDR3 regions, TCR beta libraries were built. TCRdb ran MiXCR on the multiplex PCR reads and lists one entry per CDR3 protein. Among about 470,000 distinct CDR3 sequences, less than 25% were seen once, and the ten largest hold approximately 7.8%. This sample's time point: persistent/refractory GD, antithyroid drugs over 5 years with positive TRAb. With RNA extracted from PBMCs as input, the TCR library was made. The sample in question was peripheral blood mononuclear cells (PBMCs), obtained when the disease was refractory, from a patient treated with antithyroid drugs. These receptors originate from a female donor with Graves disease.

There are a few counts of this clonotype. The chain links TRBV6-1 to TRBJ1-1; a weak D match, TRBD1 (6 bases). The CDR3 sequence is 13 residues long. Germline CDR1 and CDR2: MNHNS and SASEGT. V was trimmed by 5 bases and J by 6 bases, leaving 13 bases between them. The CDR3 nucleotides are TGTGCCAGCAGTAATACAGGGTTTCCTGAAGCTTTCTTT. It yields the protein CASSNTGFPEAFF.

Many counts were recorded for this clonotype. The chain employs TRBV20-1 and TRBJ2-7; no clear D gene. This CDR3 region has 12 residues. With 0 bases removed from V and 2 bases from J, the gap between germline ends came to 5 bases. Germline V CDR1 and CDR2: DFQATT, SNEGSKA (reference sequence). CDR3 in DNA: TGCAGTGCTAGAGATCTCACCTACGAGCAGTACTTC. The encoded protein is CSARDLTYEQYF.

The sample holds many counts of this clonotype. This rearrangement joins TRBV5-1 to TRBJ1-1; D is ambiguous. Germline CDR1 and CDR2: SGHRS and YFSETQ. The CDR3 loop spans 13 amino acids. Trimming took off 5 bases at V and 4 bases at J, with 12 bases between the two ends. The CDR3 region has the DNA TGCGCCAGCAGTTCCACAGATCCCACTGAAGCTTTCTTT. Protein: CASSSTDPTEAFF.

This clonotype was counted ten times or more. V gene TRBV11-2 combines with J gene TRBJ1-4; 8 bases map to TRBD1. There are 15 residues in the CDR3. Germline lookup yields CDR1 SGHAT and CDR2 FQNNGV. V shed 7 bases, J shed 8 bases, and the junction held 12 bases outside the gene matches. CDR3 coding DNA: TGTGCCAGCACCGGACAGGGAGGCCGGGAAGAAAAACTGTTTTTT. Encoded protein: CASTGQGGREEKLFF.

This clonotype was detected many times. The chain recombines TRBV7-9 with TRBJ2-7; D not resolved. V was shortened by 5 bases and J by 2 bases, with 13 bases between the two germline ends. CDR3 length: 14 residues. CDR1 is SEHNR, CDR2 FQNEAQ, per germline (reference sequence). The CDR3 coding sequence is TGTGCCAGCAGCCTACTCGCAGAAACCTACGAGCAGTACTTC. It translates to CASSLLAETYEQYF.

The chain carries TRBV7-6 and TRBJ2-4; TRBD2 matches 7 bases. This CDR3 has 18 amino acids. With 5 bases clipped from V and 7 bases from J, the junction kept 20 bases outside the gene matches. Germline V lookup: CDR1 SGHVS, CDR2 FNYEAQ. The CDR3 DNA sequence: TGTGCCAGCAGCCATCTACACCCCGGGACTACCGAGCTTAACATTCAGTACTTC. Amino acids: CASSHLHPGTTELNIQYF.

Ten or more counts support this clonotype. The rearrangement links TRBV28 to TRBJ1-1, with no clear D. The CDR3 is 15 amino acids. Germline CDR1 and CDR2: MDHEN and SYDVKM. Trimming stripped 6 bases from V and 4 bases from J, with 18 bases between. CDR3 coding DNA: TGTGCCAGCAGACGCCTCCCGGGAGGGAGCACTGAAGCTTTCTTT. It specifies CASRRLPGGSTEAFF.

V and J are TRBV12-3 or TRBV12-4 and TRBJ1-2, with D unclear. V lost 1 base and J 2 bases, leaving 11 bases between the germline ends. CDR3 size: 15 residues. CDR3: CASSLVQNLNYGYTF. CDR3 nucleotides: TGTGCCAGCAGTTTAGTACAGAATCTCAACTATGGCTACACCTTC.

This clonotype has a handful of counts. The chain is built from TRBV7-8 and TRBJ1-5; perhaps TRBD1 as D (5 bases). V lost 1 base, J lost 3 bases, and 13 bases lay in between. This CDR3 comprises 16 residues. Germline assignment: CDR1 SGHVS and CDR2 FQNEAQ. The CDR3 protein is CASSLGIRESNQPQHF. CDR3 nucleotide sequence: TGTGCCAGCAGCTTAGGAATCAGGGAATCCAATCAGCCCCAGCATTTT.

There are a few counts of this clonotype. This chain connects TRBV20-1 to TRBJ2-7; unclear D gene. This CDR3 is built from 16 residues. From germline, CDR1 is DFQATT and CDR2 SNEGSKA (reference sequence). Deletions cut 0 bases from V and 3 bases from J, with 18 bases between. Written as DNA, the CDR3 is TGCAGTGCTAGAGATCCCCTTTCGAGCGTGGGCTACGAGCAGTACTTC. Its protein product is CSARDPLSSVGYEQYF.

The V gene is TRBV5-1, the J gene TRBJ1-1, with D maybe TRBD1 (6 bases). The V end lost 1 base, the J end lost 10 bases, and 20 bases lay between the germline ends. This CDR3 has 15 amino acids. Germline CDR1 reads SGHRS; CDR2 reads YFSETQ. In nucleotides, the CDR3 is TGCGCCAGCAGCTTGAAAGCCCAGGGGATTGGGACAGCTTTCTTT. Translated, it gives CASSLKAQGIGTAFF.

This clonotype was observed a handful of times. The CDR3 protein is CASSQDPGSGELFF. CDR3 in DNA: TGCGCCAGCAGCCAAGATCCAGGGTCCGGGGAGCTGTTTTTT. The rearrangement links TRBV4-3 to TRBJ2-2, with D possibly matching TRBD1 (5 bases). CDR3 size: 14 residues. The V gene's germline CDR1 is LGHNA and CDR2 YSLEER. V was pared by 0 bases and J by 6 bases, with 8 bases between.

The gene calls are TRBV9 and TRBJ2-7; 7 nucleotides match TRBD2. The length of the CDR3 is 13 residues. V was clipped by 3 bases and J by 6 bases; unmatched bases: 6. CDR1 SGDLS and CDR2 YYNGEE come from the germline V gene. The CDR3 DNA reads TGTGCCAGCAGCGCGGGACTAAATGGCGAGCAGTACTTC. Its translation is CASSAGLNGEQYF. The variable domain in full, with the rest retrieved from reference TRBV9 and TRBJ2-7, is DSGVTQTPKHLITATGQRVTLRCSPRSGDLSVYWYQQSLDQGLQFLIQYYNGEERAKGNILERFSAQQFPDLHSELNLSSLELGDSALYFCASSAGLNGEQYFGPGTRLTVT.

Written as DNA, the CDR3 is TGTGCCAGCAGTTTAATAGCGTTTAACACCGGGGAGCTGTTTTTT. Translation: CASSLIAFNTGELFF. The chain joins TRBV27 to TRBJ2-2; D is possibly TRBD2 (5 bases). V lost 2 bases to trimming and J lost 2 bases, with 9 bases between them. Germline-derived CDR1 and CDR2 are MNHEY and SMNVEV (reference sequence). This CDR3 contains 15 residues.